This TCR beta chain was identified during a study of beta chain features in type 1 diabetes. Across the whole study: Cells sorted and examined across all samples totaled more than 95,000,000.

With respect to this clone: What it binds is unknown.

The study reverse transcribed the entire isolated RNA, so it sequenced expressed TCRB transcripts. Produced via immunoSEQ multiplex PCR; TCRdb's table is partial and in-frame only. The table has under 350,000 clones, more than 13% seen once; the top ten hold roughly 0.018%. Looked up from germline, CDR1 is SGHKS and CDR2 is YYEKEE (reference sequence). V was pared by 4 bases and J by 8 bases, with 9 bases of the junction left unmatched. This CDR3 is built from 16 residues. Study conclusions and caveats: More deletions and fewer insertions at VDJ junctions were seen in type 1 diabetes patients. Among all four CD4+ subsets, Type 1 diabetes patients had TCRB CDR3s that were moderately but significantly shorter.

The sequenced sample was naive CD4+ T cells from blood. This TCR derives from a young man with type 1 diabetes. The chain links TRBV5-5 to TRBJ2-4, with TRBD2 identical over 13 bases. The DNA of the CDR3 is TGTGCCAGCAGCACACCGGGACTAGCGGGGATAGACATTCAGTACTTC. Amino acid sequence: CASSTPGLAGIDIQYF.